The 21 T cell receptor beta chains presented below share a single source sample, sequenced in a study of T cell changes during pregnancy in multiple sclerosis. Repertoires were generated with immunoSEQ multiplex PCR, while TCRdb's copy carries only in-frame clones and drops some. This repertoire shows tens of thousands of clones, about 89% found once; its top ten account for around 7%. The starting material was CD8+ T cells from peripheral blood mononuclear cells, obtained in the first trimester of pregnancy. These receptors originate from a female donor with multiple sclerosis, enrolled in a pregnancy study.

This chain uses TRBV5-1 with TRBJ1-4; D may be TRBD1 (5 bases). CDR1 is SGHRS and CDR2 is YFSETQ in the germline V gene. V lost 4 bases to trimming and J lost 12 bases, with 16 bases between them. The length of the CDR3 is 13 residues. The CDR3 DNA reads TGCGCCAGCAGCGGGGGGGATTCCAAACAACTGTTTTTT. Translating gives CASSGGDSKQLFF.

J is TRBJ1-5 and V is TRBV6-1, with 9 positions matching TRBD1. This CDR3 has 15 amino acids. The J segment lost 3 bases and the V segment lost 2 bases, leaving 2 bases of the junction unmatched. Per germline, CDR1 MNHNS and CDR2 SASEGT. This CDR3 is CASSEWTGDNQPQHF. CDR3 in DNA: TGTGCCAGCAGTGAATGGACAGGGGACAATCAGCCCCAGCATTTT.

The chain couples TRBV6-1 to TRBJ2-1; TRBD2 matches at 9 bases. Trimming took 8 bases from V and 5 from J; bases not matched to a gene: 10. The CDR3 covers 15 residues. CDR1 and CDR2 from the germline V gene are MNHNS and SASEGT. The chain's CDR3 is CASSRQTSGNNEQFF. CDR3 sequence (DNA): TGTGCCAGCTCCCGGCAGACTAGCGGTAACAATGAGCAGTTCTTC.

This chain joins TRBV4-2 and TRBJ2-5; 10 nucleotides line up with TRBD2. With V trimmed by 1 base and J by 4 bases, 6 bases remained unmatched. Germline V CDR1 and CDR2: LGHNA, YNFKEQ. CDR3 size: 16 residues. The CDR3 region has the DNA TGTGCCAGCAGCCAAGTCCTAGCGGGAGAGCTAGAGACCCAGTACTTC. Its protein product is CASSQVLAGELETQYF.

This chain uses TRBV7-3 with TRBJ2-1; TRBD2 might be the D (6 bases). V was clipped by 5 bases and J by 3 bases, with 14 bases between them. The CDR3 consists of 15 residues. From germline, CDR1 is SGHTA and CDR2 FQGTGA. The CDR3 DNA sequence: TGTGCCAGCAGCCCCGGCGGGAATGGCTACAATGAGCAGTTCTTC. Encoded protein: CASSPGGNGYNEQFF.

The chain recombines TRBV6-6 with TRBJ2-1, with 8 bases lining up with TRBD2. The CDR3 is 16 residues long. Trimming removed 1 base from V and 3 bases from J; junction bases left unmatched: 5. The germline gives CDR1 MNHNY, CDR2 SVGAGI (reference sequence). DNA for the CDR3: TGTGCCAGCAGTTACTTAGCGGGAAGATTCTACAATGAGCAGTTCTTC. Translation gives CASSYLAGRFYNEQFF.

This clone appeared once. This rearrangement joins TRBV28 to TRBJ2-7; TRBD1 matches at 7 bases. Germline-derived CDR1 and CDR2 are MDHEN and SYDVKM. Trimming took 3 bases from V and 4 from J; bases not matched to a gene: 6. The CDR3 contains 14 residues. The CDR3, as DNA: TGTGCCAGCAGTTTTGACAGGGTCCCTTACGAGCAGTACTTC. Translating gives CASSFDRVPYEQYF.

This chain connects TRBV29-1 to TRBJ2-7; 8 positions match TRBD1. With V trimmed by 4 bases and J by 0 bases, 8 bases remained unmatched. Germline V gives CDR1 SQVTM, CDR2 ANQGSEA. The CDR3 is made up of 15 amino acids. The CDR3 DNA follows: TGCAGCGTTGTACCGGGACAGGACCCCTCCTACGAGCAGTACTTC. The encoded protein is CSVVPGQDPSYEQYF.

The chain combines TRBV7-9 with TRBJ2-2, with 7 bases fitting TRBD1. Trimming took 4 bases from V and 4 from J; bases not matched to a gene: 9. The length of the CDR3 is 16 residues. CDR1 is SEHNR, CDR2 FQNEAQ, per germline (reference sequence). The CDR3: CASSSPDRSITGELFF. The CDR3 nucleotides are TGTGCCAGCAGCTCGCCGGACAGGTCGATCACCGGGGAGCTGTTTTTT.

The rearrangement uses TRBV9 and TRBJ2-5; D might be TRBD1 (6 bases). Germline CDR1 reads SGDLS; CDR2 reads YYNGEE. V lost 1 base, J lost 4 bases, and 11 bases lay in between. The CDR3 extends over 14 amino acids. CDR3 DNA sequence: TGTGCCAGCAGCGTAACAGGGAAGTTAGAGACCCAGTACTTC. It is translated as CASSVTGKLETQYF. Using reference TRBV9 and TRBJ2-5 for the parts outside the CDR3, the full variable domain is DSGVTQTPKHLITATGQRVTLRCSPRSGDLSVYWYQQSLDQGLQFLIQYYNGEERAKGNILERFSAQQFPDLHSELNLSSLELGDSALYFCASSVTGKLETQYFGPGTRLLVL.

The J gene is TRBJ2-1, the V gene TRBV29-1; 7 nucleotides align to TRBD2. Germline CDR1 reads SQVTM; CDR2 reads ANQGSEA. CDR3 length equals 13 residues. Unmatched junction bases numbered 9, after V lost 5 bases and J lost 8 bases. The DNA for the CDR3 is TGCAGCGTTCCTGGACTAGTCTCCGATGAGCAGTTCTTC. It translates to CSVPGLVSDEQFF.

The CDR3 reads CASSVSQQREMPDEQFF. CDR3 nucleotides: TGTGCCAGCAGCGTATCCCAGCAGCGGGAGATGCCCGATGAGCAGTTCTTC. V usage is TRBV7-6 and J usage is TRBJ2-1, with TRBD2 matching 8 bases. The germline gives CDR1 SGHVS, CDR2 FNYEAQ. The junction had 17 bases not matched to a gene; V was cut back by 5 bases and J by 8 bases. The CDR3 covers 17 residues.

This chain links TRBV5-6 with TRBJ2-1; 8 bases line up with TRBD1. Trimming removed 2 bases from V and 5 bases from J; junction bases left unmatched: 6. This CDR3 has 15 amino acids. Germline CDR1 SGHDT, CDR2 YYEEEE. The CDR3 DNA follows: TGTGCCAGCAGCTTAGGGGGGACAGGTCACAATGAGCAGTTCTTC. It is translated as CASSLGGTGHNEQFF. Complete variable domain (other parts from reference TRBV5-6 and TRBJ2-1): DAGVTQSPTHLIKTRGQQVTLRCSPKSGHDTVSWYQQALGQGPQFIFQYYEEEERQRGNFPDRFSGHQFPNYSSELNVNALLLGDSALYLCASSLGGTGHNEQFFGPGTRLTVL.

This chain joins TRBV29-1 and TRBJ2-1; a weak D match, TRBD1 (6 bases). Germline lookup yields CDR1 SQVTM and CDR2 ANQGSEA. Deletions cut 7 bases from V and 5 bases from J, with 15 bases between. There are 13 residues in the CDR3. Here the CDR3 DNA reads TGCAGCGGAGTAGGGGGAGCCCACAATGAGCAGTTCTTC. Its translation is CSGVGGAHNEQFF.

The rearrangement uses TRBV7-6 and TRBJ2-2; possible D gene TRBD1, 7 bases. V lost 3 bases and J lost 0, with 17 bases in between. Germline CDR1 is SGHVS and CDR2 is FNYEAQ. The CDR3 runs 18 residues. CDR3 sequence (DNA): TGTGCCAGCAGCTTGGACCACTTCAGGGGGGCGAACACCGGGGAGCTGTTTTTT. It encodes CASSLDHFRGANTGELFF.

DNA of the CDR3: TGTGCCTGGGACACCCAATGGGACAGGGATGGCTACACCTTC. Translating gives CAWDTQWDRDGYTF. The rearrangement links TRBV30 to TRBJ1-2; TRBD1 matches 9 bases. Trimming took 5 bases from V and 6 from J; bases not matched to a gene: 10. Germline V gene data show CDR1 as GTSNPN and CDR2 as SVGIG (reference sequence). This CDR3 has 14 amino acids.

The CDR3 region is CASTKLGREGLYEQFF. CDR3 DNA sequence: TGTGCCAGCACCAAATTAGGGCGGGAGGGCCTCTATGAGCAGTTCTTC. The V call is TRBV7-9, the J call TRBJ2-1; 9 nucleotides agree with TRBD2. After removal of 7 bases from V and 8 bases from J, the junction contained 15 bases not matched to a gene. The CDR3 has 16 amino acids. CDR1 and CDR2 (germline): SEHNR, FQNEAQ (reference sequence).

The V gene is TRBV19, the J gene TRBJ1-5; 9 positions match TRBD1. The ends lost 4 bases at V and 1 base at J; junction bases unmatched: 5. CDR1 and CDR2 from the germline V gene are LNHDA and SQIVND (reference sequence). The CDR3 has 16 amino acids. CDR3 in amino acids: CASSKGQGASNQPQHF. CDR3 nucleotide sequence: TGTGCCAGTAGTAAGGGACAGGGCGCGAGCAATCAGCCCCAGCATTTT.

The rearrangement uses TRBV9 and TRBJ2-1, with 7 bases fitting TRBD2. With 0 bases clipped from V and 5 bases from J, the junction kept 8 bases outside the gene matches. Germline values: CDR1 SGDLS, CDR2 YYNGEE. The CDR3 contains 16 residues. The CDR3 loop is CASSVVTSESNNEQFF. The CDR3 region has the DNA TGTGCCAGCAGCGTAGTCACTAGCGAGAGTAACAATGAGCAGTTCTTC.

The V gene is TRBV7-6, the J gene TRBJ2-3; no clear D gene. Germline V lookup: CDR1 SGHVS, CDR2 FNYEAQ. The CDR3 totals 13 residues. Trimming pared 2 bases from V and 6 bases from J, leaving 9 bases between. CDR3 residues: CASSLSTSDTQYF. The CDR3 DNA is TGTGCCAGCAGCTTATCGACTTCGGATACGCAGTATTTT. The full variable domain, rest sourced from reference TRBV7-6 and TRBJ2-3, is GAGVSQSPRYKVTKRGQDVALRCDPISGHVSLYWYRQALGQGPEFLTYFNYEAQQDKSGLPNDRFSAERPEGSISTLTIQRTEQRDSAMYRCASSLSTSDTQYFGPGTRLTVL.

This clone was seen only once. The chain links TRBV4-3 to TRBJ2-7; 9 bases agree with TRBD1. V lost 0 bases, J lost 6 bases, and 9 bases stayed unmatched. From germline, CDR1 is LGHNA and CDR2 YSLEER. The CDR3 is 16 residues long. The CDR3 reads CASSQDLGQGPGEQYF. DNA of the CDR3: TGCGCCAGCAGCCAAGACTTGGGACAGGGACCAGGCGAGCAGTACTTC.